One T cell receptor beta chain is described in this entry. No cognate antigen has been identified for it. The record has no base qualities; no much larger clone is one base away. This specimen belongs to a study of cytomegalovirus exposure and HLA in healthy donors (dated by TCRdb to the late 2010s). Regarding the complete study: An earlier analysis of some 500 of the donors reported more than 250 Gb of sequence data and 120 million or so unique TCR beta sequences from 150 million to 200 million T cells. High-throughput TCR immunosequencing, statistical association of individual TCRs with disease status, and machine learning were combined to predict cytomegalovirus infection status. Of the approximately 400 genotyped donors, roughly 76% were placed in the genetic ancestry cluster associated with self-reported Caucasian donors. Across around 400 genotyped donors of the cohort, an average of roughly 250,000 unique TCR beta nucleotide sequences per donor were sequenced, and approximately 19% of those sequences were non-productive. Four or five DR-DQ haplotypes were handled as single units for association and clustering because linkage in the cohort was strong. Donor age, sex, ethnicity and CMV serostatus were collected together with the repertoire data. All discovery cohort repertoires had been generated on a single sequencing platform. The T cell repertoires of 700 or so subjects were profiled by immunosequencing and related to cytomegalovirus serostatus. To study patterns of TCR occurrence, a later analysis re-analyzed previously published TCR beta repertoires from 500 to 850 donors and added high-resolution HLA genotyping. The study aimed to test whether signatures of past pathogen exposure could be identified by cataloging public T cell receptors. The number of typed donors differed by locus: about 620-640 for A, B, C, DRB1 and DQB1; approximately 540 for DQA1; approximately 600 for DPA1; and about 450 for DPB1. An early release covering some 640 HLA-typed donors comprised approximately 290 gigabases of sequencing data and 85 million to 100 million unique TCR sequences. Both class I and class II loci were covered by HLA typing, at four-digit resolution. Rather than drawing on any new phenotypic data, the later analysis identified candidate immune exposures from TCR beta sequences and the way those sequences occurred across donors. In an earlier analysis of several hundred of the donors, high-throughput TCR beta sequencing was used to judge whether each TCR beta V gene segment behaved as functional or pseudogenic. Besides the first cohort of 550 to 750 subjects, a separate validation cohort made up of 120 different subjects was used. A later genetic analysis used genome-wide SNP genotypes for about three fifths of the 666 donors, treating that subset as a discovery cohort. Results the study describes overall, beyond this receptor: In a later analysis, HLA-associated TCR beta chains were found to be more clonally expanded and to have lower generation probabilities than equally common non-associated chains. A cluster of highly shared sequence variants was judged likely to be a technical artifact of the sequencing pipeline. CMV serostatus was the only immune exposure information available for the cohort. Strong co-occurrence of HLA alleles, especially DR and DQ, made assigning TCR associations to individual alleles difficult. The authors suggested that the approach could potentially be extended to other disease states and immunological phenotypes. The study listed 164 TCR beta chains as associated with cytomegalovirus. Several of the top co-occurrence clusters appeared to be linked to parvovirus B19, influenza, CMV and Epstein-Barr virus, according to a later analysis. In an earlier analysis of fewer than 750 of the donors, most TCR beta V segments were observed in productive rearrangements about 90% or about 30% of the time, broadly matching IMGT annotations. An association between a missense DCLRE1C variant and V-gene and J-gene trimming of TCR beta chains was found in a later genetic analysis and replicated in an independent cohort. The 87-base-pair reads could not distinguish some IMGT-functional V segments, including TRBV6-2 and TRBV6-3, so those segments were excluded. The presence/absence analyses assumed that sequencing depth was roughly uniform across donors, and that assumption may not be true. According to a later genetic analysis, donors in an Asian-associated ancestry cluster had fewer N-insertions in productive TCRs than the roughly 700-donor mean. In both the original and validation cohorts, the classifier was reported to diagnose cytomegalovirus status with high specificity and sensitivity. At a false discovery rate of 0.05, a later analysis linked 15,000 to 20,000 TCR beta sequences to specific HLA alleles. Most CMV-associated TCR beta chains appeared to be HLA-restricted in a later analysis, and the HLA associations seemed to be driven largely by CMV exposure. According to a later analysis, TCR association rates differed among HLA loci, with DRB1 alleles showing the most associated TCRs and HLA-C alleles showing the fewest. In vitro tests confirmed that a few of the cytomegalovirus-associated TCR beta chains recognize cytomegalovirus antigens. Correlated functional status among segregating V segments might reflect linkage disequilibrium, but an unknown experimental factor could not be ruled out. Because HLA typing was unavailable for some donors at each locus, only the typed subset was used in association tests. Only TCR beta chains were sequenced in this cohort, and the absence of alpha or paired-chain data limited detectable features. Because counts were too low, approximately 15 rarely observed V segments, including chromosome 9 orphons, were excluded from the earlier analysis of some 540 of the donors. A further reported finding was that TCR beta sequences accurately predicted the HLA-A and HLA-B alleles for most subjects in the first cohort. Across donors, most TCR sequences were observed very rarely, whereas some public TCRs were present in many individuals.

Inclusive of the bounding cysteine and phenylalanine, the CDR3 is 14 residues long. Only CDR3 DNA remains: 42 bases, in frame from the first base. V lost 7 bases and J lost 0 bases; the stretch between them is 12 bases long. Via the germline V gene (reference sequence), CDR1 is LNHNV and CDR2 YYDKDF. The cohort was made up of roughly 670 healthy bone marrow donors. At the time of sampling, every cohort member was nominally healthy, though immune exposures that went unrecorded were likely present. The donor was CMV seronegative and belonged to the group of roughly 330 seronegative cohort members. A peripheral blood sample was collected from each donor, and TCR beta sequencing was performed on peripheral blood mononuclear cells. Genomic DNA extraction from the blood cell samples was performed with the Qiagen DNeasy Blood Extraction Kit. Libraries were constructed by the immunoSEQ multiplex PCR assay. A mixture of 60 forward primers for TCR Vbeta segments and 13 reverse primers for TCR Jbeta segments was used in the multiplex PCR. The CDR3 region of rearranged TCR beta genes was amplified from genomic DNA by a multiplex PCR assay. On the Illumina HiSeq System, the amplified TCR beta libraries were sequenced as 87-base-pair reads. Regarding the original processing steps: A later analysis tallied around 87 million unique TCR beta chains across the roughly 610 repertoires, and approximately 12 million of those chains were shared by two or more donors. To remove PCR and sequencing errors, raw reads were error-corrected and collapsed into unique sequences using a nearest-neighbor algorithm that merged closely related sequences. CDR3 sequences were aligned to IMGT reference sequences to assign V, D and J gene segments. For a sequence to be retained, a match of at least six nucleotides to both a V gene segment and a J gene segment was required. Rearrangements were called productive when the CDR3 lacked stop codons and stayed in frame with V and J; all others were non-productive. CDR3 was defined by IMGT convention, running from the second conserved V-encoded cysteine to the conserved J-encoded phenylalanine. Sequences without an unambiguous match to a single V gene segment were excluded from the earlier analysis of about 640 of the donors. In an earlier analysis of a few hundred of the donors, V segments were called functional above 56.7% productive rearrangements and were called segregating when the between-donor standard deviation exceeded 5%. A statistical classification framework was built for diagnosing cytomegalovirus status from the catalog of TCR beta chain sequences. In a later analysis, V and J genes were assigned by comparing TCR nucleotide sequences against IMGT/GENE-DB human TR gene sequences. Using the TCRdist pipeline, a later analysis assigned CDR3 sequences along with most-parsimonious VDJ recombination scenarios. In a later analysis, each TCR beta chain was defined by its CDR3 amino acid sequence together with its V-gene family, and reads without a unique V-gene family were excluded. To address suspected cross-contamination and a sequencing artifact, a later analysis removed several hundred highly shared, low-generation-probability nucleotide sequences. In a later analysis, a clonal expansion index was calculated for each public chain from normalized within-repertoire ranks of inferred template counts. A later analysis computed generation probabilities with a VDJ recombination model fitted to out-of-frame rearrangements, and checked the results against IGoR. In a later analysis, TCR-TCR, TCR-HLA and TCR-CMV co-occurrence was scored with hypergeometric tests, and a repertoire-size bias correction was applied to TCR pairs. False discovery rates were estimated in a later analysis by permuting HLA or CMV assignments 20 times. In a later analysis, co-occurring TCRs were grouped using DBSCAN, and TCRdist sequence similarity was added for clustering within HLA-allele-positive subsets. For co-occurrence clustering, repertoires with fewer than 30,000 or more than 120,000 public chains were excluded, along with roughly 5 repertoires with anomalous nucleotide sharing. TCRdb holds this immuneACCESS table with in-frame rearrangements only. Some clones are missing; in checked studies, unresolved V genes explain under half, and the rest has no known cause. V, J and clone size reflect that table, while D and trimming were determined from the DNA. The sample has over 55,000 clones on record, around 80% of them singletons. The top ten constitute roughly 5.6% of the sample.

The clonotype comes from a male donor in good health and CMV-seronegative. Sequenced sample: PBMCs. The V and J segments used are TRBV15 and TRBJ1-2; TRBD1 is possibly the D segment (5 matching bases). The DNA sequence reads TGTGCCACCAAGCCTGACAGATCTAACTATGGCTACACCTTC. This is translated as CATKPDRSNYGYTF. The full variable domain, completed from the reference TRBV15 and TRBJ1-2 proteins outside the CDR3, reads DAMVIQNPRYQVTQFGKPVTLSCSQTLNHNVMYWYQQKSSQAPKLLFHYYDKDFNNEADTPDNFQSRRPNTSFCFLDIRSPGLGDTAMYLCATKPDRSNYGYTFGSGTRLTVV.